The clone carrying this T cell receptor (beta chain) has a single count. The data were obtained in a study of cytomegalovirus exposure and HLA in healthy donors. With 60 Vbeta and 13 Jbeta primers, the PCR was carried out. Repertoires were generated with immunoSEQ multiplex PCR, while TCRdb's copy carries only in-frame clones and drops some. The sample has around 150,000 clones; roughly 80% are singletons. CDR1 is SEHNR and CDR2 is FQNEAQ in the germline V gene (reference sequence). Germline trimming cut 1 base from V and 3 bases from J; bases unmatched to any gene: 12. The CDR3 is made up of 17 amino acids.

This TCR came from a woman between 40 and 55 years old in good health and CMV-seropositive. Sequences were obtained from PBMCs. The J gene is TRBJ2-7, the V gene TRBV7-9; 7 nucleotides line up with TRBD1. DNA for the CDR3: TGTGCCAGCAGCTTAGAGGTGGGCAGGGGGAACAACTACGAGCAGTACTTC. This codes for CASSLEVGRGNNYEQYF. Full variable domain (rest looked up from reference TRBV7-9 and TRBJ2-7): DTGVSQNPRHKITKRGQNVTFRCDPISEHNRLYWYRQTLGQGPEFLTYFQNEAQLEKSRLLSDRFSAERPKGSFSTLEIQRTEQGDSAMYLCASSLEVGRGNNYEQYFGPGTRLTVT.